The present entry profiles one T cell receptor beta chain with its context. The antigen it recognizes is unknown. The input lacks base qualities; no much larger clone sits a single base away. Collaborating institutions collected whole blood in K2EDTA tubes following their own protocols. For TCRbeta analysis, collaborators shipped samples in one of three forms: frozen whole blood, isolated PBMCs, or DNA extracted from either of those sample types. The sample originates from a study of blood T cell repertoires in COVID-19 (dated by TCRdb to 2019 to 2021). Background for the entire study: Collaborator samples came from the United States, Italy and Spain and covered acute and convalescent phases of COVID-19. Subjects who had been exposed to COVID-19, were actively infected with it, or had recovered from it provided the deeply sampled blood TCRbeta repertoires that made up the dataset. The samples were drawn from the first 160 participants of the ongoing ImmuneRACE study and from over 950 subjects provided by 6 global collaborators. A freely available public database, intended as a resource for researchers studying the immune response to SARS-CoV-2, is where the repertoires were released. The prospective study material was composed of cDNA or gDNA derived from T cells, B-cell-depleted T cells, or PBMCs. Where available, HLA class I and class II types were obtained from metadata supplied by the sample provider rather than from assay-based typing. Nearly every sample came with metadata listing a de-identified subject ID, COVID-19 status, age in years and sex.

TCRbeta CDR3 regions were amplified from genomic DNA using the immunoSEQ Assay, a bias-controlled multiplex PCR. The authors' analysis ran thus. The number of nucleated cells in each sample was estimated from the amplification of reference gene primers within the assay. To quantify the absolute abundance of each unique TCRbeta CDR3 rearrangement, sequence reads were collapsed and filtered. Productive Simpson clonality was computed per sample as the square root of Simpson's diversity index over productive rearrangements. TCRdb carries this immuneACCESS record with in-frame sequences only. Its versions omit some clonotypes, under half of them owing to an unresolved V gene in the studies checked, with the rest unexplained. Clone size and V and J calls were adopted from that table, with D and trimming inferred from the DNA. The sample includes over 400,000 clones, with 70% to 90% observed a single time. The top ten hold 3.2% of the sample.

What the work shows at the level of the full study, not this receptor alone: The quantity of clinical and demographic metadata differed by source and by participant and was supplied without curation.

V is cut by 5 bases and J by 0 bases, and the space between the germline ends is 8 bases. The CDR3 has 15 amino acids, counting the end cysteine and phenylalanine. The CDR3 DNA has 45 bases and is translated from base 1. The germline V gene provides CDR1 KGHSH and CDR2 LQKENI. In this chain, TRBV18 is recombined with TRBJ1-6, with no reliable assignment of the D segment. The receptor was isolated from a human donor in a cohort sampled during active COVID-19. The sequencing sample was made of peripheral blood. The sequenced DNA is TGTGCCAGCTCAGAAACGGGCTCCTATAATTCACCCCTCCACTTT. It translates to CASSETGSYNSPLHF.